This TCR beta chain was identified during a study of blood T cell repertoires in COVID-19. During active infection, Seattle patients enrolled and were then monitored through disease. Germline CDR1 and CDR2: MRHNA and SNTAGT. V was trimmed by 6 bases and J by 3 bases, leaving 27 bases between them. The CDR3 has 18 amino acids. In the original processing: For nucleated cells, counts were estimated from reference gene primer amplification. Assay: immunoSEQ multiplex PCR; the TCRdb copy retains only in-frame clones and omits some. The V and J calls and clone size come from that table; D and trimming were worked out from the DNA. The data hold approximately 92,000 clones, with roughly 85% observed a single time.

The rearrangement joins TRBV6-4 to TRBJ2-7, with a possible D match to TRBD1 (6 bases). The sample taken for sequencing was peripheral blood. The source is a woman in her sixties with COVID-19, enrolled during active disease. CDR3 residues: CASSWDTIQPEGGYEQYF. The DNA for the CDR3 is TGTGCCAGCAGCTGGGACACCATCCAACCCGAAGGGGGCTACGAGCAGTACTTC.